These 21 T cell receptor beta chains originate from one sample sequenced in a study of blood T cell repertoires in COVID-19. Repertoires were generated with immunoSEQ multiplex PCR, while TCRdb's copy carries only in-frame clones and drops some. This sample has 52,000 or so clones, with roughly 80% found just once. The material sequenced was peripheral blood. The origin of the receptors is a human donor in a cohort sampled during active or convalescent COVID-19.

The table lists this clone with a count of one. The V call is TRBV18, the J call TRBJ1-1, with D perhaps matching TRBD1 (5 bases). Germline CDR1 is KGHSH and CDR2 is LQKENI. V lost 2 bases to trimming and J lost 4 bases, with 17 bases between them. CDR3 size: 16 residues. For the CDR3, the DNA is TGTGCCAGCTCACCATTTAAAGGGGATCGAAGCACTGAAGCTTTCTTT. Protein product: CASSPFKGDRSTEAFF.

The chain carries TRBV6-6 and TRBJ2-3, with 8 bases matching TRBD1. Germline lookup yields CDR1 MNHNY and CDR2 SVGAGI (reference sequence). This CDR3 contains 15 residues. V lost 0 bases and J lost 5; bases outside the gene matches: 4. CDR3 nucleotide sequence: TGTGCCAGCAGTTACTCGGTCACAGGGGGAGATACGCAGTATTTT. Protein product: CASSYSVTGGDTQYF.

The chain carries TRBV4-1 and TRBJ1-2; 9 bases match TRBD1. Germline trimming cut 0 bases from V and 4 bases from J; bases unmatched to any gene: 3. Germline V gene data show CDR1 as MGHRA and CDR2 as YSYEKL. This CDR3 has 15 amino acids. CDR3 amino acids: CASSQEGTGTYGYTF. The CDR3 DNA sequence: TGCGCCAGCAGCCAAGAGGGGACAGGGACCTATGGCTACACCTTC.

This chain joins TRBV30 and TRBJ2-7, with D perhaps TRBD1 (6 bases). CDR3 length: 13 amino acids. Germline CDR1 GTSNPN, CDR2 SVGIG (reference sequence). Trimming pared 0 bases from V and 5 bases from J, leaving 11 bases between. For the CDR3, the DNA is TGTGCCTGGAGTGTACCAGGGGCCAACGAGCAGTACTTC. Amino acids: CAWSVPGANEQYF.

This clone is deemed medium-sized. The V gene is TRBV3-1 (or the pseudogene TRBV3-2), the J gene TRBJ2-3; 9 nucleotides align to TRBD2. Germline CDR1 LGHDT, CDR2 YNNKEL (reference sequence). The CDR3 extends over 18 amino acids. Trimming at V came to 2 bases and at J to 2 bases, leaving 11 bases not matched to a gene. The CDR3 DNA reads TGTGCCAGCAGCCAAATGAGACCAGCGGGGGGCCCCACAGATACGCAGTATTTT. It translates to CASSQMRPAGGPTDTQYF.

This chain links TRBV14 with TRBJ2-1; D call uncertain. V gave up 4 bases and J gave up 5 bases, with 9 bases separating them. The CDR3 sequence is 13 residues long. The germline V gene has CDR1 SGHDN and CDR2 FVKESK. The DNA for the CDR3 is TGTGCCAGCAGCCCCTTAGTGGACAATGAGCAGTTCTTC. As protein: CASSPLVDNEQFF. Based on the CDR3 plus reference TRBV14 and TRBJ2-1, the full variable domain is EAGVTQFPSHSVIEKGQTVTLRCDPISGHDNLYWYRRVMGKEIKFLLHFVKESKQDESGMPNNRFLAERTGGTYSTLKVQPAELEDSGVYFCASSPLVDNEQFFGPGTRLTVL.

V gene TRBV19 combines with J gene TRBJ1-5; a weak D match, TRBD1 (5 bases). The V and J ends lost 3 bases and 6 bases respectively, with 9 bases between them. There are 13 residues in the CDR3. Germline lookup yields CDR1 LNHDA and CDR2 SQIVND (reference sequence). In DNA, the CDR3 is TGTGCCAGTAGTATCACAGGAACTCAGCCCCAGCATTTT. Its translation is CASSITGTQPQHF.

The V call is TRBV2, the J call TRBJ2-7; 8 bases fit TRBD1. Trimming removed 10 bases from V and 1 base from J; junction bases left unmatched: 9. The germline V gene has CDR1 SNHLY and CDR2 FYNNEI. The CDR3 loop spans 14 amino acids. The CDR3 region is CATREDRASYEQYF. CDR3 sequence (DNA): TGTGCCACTCGAGAGGACAGGGCTTCCTACGAGCAGTACTTC.

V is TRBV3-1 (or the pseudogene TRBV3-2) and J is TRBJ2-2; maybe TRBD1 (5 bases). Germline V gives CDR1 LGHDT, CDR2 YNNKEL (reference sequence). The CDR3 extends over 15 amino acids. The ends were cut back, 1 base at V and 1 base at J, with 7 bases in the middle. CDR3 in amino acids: CASSQGQGNTGELFF. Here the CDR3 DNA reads TGTGCCAGCAGCCAAGGCCAGGGGAACACCGGGGAGCTGTTTTTT.

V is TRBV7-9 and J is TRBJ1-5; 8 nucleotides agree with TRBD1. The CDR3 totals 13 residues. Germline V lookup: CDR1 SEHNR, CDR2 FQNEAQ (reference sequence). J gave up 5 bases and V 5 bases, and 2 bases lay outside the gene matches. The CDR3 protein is CASSRGQDQPQHF. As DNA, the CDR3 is TGTGCCAGCAGCCGGGGACAGGATCAGCCCCAGCATTTT.

The CDR3 coding sequence is TGTGCCAGCTCACCACCAACTAGCGGGCAGGGGACCCAGTACTTC. It encodes CASSPPTSGQGTQYF. The chain joins TRBV18 to TRBJ2-5; TRBD2 aligns across 9 bases. Germline V gene sequence: CDR1 KGHSH, CDR2 LQKENI. The CDR3 length is 15 residues. The trim removed 0 bases at V and 7 bases at J, leaving 6 bases unmatched.

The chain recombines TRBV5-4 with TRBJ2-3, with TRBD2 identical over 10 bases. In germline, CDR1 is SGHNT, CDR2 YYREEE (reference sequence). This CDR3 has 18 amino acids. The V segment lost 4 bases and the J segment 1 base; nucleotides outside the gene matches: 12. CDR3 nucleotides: TGTGCCAGCAGCCCCAAGAGCGGGGGGGCCGGAGGCACAGATACGCAGTATTTT. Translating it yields CASSPKSGGAGGTDTQYF. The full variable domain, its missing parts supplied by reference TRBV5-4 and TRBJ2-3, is ETGVTQSPTHLIKTRGQQVTLRCSSQSGHNTVSWYQQALGQGPQFIFQYYREEENGRGNFPPRFSGLQFPNYSSELNVNALELDDSALYLCASSPKSGGAGGTDTQYFGPGTRLTVL.

The CDR3 protein is CASSLIGGQETQYF. CDR3 in DNA: TGTGCCAGCAGCTTAATCGGGGGGCAAGAGACCCAGTACTTC. The V gene is TRBV7-9, the J gene TRBJ2-5, with 7 positions matching TRBD2. Germline CDR1 SEHNR, CDR2 FQNEAQ (reference sequence). After removal of 2 bases from V and 2 bases from J, the junction contained 2 bases not matched to a gene. The CDR3 sequence is 14 residues long.

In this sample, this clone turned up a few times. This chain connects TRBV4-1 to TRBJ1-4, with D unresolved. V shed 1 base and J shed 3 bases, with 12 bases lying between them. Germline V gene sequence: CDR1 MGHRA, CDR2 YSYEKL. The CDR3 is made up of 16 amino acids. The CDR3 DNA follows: TGCGCCAGCAGCCAAGTCCCGGTGGGAGCTAATGAAAAACTGTTTTTT. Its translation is CASSQVPVGANEKLFF.

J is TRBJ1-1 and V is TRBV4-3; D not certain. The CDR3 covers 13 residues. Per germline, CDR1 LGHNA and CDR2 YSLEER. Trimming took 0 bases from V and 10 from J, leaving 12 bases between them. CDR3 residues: CASSQDIARGAFF. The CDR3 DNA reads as TGCGCCAGCAGCCAAGATATCGCACGGGGAGCTTTCTTT.

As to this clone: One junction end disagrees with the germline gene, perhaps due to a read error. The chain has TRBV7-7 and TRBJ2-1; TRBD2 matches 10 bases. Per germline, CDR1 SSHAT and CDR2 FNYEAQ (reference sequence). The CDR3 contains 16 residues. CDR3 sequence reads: CASSRQSGGGYNEQFF. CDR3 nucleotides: TGTGCTAGCAGCCGTCAGAGCGGGGGGGGTTACAATGAGCAGTTCTTC.

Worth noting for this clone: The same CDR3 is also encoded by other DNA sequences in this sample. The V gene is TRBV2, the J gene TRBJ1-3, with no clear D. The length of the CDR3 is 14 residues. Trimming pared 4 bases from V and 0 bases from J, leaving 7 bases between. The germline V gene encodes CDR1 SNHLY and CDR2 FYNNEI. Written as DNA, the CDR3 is TGTGCCAGCAGTGTCCAGGACTCTGGAAACACCATATATTTT. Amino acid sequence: CASSVQDSGNTIYF.

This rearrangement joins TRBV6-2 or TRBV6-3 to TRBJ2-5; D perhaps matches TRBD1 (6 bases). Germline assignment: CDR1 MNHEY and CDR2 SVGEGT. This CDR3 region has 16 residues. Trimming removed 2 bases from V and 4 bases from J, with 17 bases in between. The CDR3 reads CASSYNRVLESETQYF. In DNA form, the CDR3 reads TGTGCCAGCAGTTACAACAGGGTTCTAGAATCAGAGACCCAGTACTTC.

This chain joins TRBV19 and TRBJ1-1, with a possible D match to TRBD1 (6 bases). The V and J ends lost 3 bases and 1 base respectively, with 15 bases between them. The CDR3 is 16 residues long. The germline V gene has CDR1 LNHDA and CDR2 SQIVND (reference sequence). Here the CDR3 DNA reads TGTGCCAGTAGTATGCACAGGGAACTGAGGAACACTGAAGCTTTCTTT. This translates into CASSMHRELRNTEAFF.

The CDR3 nucleotides are TGTGCCAGCAGCCAAGATTCGGTCGGGGGTCAGCCCCAGCATTTT. It codes for CASSQDSVGGQPQHF. J is TRBJ1-5 and V is TRBV3-1 (or the pseudogene TRBV3-2); TRBD1 might be the D (5 bases). V was shortened by 0 bases and J by 6 bases, with 12 bases between the two germline ends. Germline V lookup: CDR1 LGHDT, CDR2 YNNKEL (reference sequence). The CDR3 length is 15 residues.

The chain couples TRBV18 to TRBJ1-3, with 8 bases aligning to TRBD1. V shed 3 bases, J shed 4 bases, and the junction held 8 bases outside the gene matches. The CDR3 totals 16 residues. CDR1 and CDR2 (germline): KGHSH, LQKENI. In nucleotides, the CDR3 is TGTGCCAGCTCACCGGGACAGGCCTCTACGGGAAACACCATATATTTT. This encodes CASSPGQASTGNTIYF.